The 5 T cell receptor beta chains below were found in one sample sequenced in a study of blood T cells in healthy people across ages. The second PCR ran about 6 to 12 cycles with a sample-barcoded 5' primer and J-beta primers. Each CDR3 protein gets one entry after TCRdb re-called the 5' RACE reads with MiXCR. Seen here are hundreds of thousands of distinct CDR3 sequences, 20% to 25% observed once, and the top ten hold 3.5% to 4%. The material sequenced was blood. Every receptor here comes from a man between 65 and 85 years old in good health.

The V call is TRBV10-3, the J call TRBJ2-5, with D possibly called TRBD1 or TRBD2 (5 bases each). The J call may be incorrect, as the DNA end agrees better with TRBJ2-7. Germline V CDR1 and CDR2: ENHRY, SYGVKD. This CDR3 is 13 amino acids long. In DNA form, the CDR3 reads TGTGCCATCAGTGAAGCGGACAACTACGAGCAGTACTTC. Translated: CAISEADNYEQYF.

This chain links TRBV12-3 or TRBV12-4 with TRBJ2-1; TRBD1 might be the D (5 bases). Near its end, the DNA agrees better with TRBJ2-7, so the J call may be wrong. There are 12 residues in the CDR3. CDR3 in amino acids: CASTKGTYEQYF. CDR3 bases: TGTGCCAGCACCAAGGGGACCTACGAGCAGTACTTC.

The chain uses TRBV6-5 and TRBJ1-1, with D possibly matching TRBD1 (5 bases). Germline V gives CDR1 MNHEY, CDR2 SVGAGI. The V gene lost 6 bases and the J gene lost 7 bases, with 12 bases spanning the gap. The CDR3 loop spans 12 amino acids. Here the CDR3 reads CASSHDSFEAFF. CDR3 sequence (DNA): TGTGCCAGCAGCCACGACAGCTTTGAAGCTTTCTTT.

The CDR3 DNA reads as TGCGCCAGCAGCCAAGAATTAGCGGGGGGTCTTGGGACCCAGTACTTC. It translates to CASSQELAGGLGTQYF. This chain uses TRBV4-1 with TRBJ2-5, with 10 positions matching TRBD2. CDR1 and CDR2 (germline): MGHRA, YSYEKL. Trimming took 0 bases from V and 7 from J; bases not matched to a gene: 8. The CDR3 loop spans 16 amino acids.

A few counts support this clonotype. The rearrangement uses TRBV7-9 and TRBJ1-1; D not resolved. The CDR3 contains 13 residues. Between the trimmed V and J ends, which lost 1 base and 3 bases, there was a span of 6 bases. The germline V gene encodes CDR1 SEHNR and CDR2 FQNEAQ (reference sequence). The CDR3 coding sequence is TGTGCCAGCAGCTTAGAACACTACACTGAAGCTTTCTTT. This translates into CASSLEHYTEAFF.